This T cell receptor (beta chain) was profiled in a study of early T cells in non-severe SARS-CoV-2 infection. This clonotype was seen a handful of times. Unique molecular identifiers were attached to individual cDNA molecules. TCRdb reprocessed the 5' RACE reads with MiXCR, giving one entry per CDR3 protein. The sample lists about 55,000 distinct CDR3 sequences, 15% occurring once. V dropped 5 bases and J dropped 2; count of bases not matched to a gene: 8. Germline-derived CDR1 and CDR2 are SEHNR and FQNEAQ (reference sequence). CDR3 length: 16 amino acids. This receptor was obtained from an adult who was a healthcare worker with PCR-confirmed SARS-CoV-2 infection or an uninfected control (not recorded which). This chain joins TRBV7-9 and TRBJ1-3, with 8 bases matching TRBD1. Sequences were derived from whole blood, sampled at baseline. CDR3 coding DNA: TGTGCCAGCAGCCTACGGACAGGGTGGACTGGAAACACCATATATTTT. It yields the protein CASSLRTGWTGNTIYF. Looking up the rest from reference TRBV7-9 and TRBJ1-3 gives the full variable domain: DTGVSQNPRHKITKRGQNVTFRCDPISEHNRLYWYRQTLGQGPEFLTYFQNEAQLEKSRLLSDRFSAERPKGSFSTLEIQRTEQGDSAMYLCASSLRTGWTGNTIYFGEGSWLTVV.